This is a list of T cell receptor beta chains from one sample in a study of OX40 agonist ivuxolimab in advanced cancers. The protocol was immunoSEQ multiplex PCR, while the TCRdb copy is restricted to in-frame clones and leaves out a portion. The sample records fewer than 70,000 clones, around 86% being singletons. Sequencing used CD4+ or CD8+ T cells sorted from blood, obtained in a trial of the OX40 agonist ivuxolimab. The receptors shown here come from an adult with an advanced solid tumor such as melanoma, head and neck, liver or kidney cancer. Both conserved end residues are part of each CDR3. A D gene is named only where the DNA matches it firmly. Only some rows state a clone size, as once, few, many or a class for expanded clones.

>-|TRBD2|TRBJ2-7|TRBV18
TGTGCCAGCTCACCAGTCGGACTAGCGGGAGGCGGAGGGGAGCAGTACTTC
CASSPVGLAGGGGEQYF
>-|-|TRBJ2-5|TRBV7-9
TGTGCCAGCTATTACACCCCAGGGTCCCAAGAGACCCAGTACTTC
CASYYTPGSQETQYF
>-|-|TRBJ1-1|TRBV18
TGTGCCAGCCTACAGAATGGGAACACTGAAGCTTTCTTT
CASLQNGNTEAFF
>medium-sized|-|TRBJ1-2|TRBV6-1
TGTGCCAGCAGTGAATCGTACAGGGAGGACTATGGCTACACCTTC
CASSESYREDYGYTF
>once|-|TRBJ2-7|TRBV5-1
TGCGCCAGCAGCTTGGATTCAGGAAAGGGCGAGCAGTACTTC
CASSLDSGKGEQYF
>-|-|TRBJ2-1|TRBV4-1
TGCGCCAGCAGCCAAGAATGGACAAACAATGAGCAGTTCTTC
CASSQEWTNNEQFF
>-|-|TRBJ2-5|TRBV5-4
TGTGCCAGCAGCTTTTCTCGCGGCCAAGAGACCCAGTACTTC
CASSFSRGQETQYF
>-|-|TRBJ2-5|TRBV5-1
TGCGCCAGCAGCGGTCAAGAGACCCAGTACTTC
CASSGQETQYF
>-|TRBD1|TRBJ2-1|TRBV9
TGTGCCAGCAGCGTGAGGCAAGGGGGCTCGAGCTCCTACAATGAGCAGTTCTTC
CASSVRQGGSSSYNEQFF
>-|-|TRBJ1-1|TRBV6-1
TGTGCCAGCAGTGCAACGACAGAGATGAACACTGAAGCTTTCTTT
CASSATTEMNTEAFF
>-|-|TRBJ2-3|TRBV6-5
TGTGCCAGCAGTAGCGAGGATCACACAGATACGCAGTATTTT
CASSSEDHTDTQYF
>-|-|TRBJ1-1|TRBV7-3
TGTGCCAGCAGCTTAACGGGCACGAGATATGAAGCTTTCTTT
CASSLTGTRYEAFF
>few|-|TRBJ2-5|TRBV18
TGTGCCAGCTCACCGGGGAAATGGGGGGCTCAAGAGACCCAGTACTTC
CASSPGKWGAQETQYF
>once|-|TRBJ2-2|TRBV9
TGTGCCAGCAGCGTTGGGCACCAACGCACCGGGGAGCTGTTTTTT
CASSVGHQRTGELFF
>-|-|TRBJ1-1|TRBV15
TGTGCCACCAGCAGAGGGGCAGGGTCTTTGACTGAAGCTTTCTTT
CATSRGAGSLTEAFF
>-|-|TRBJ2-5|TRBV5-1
TGCGCCAGCAGCTCATCACAAGAGACCCAGTACTTC
CASSSSQETQYF
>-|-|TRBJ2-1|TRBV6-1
TGTGCCAGCAGTGAAAAGGATCCGGCCAACAATGAGCAGTTCTTC
CASSEKDPANNEQFF
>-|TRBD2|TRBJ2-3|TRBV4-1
TGCGCCAGCAGTCCCTTTGCTAGCGGGGGCGGGGATACGCAGTATTTT
CASSPFASGGGDTQYF
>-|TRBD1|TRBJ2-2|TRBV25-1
TGTGCCAGCAGTGGACTCGGGACAGGGTCGGGCGGGGAGCTGTTTTTT
CASSGLGTGSGGELFF
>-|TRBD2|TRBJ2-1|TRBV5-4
TGTGCCAGCAGCCCAATCATAGCGGGAGGGATTGATGAGCAGTTCTTC
CASSPIIAGGIDEQFF
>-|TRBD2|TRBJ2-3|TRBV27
TGTGCCAGCAGGCAGAGACTAGCGGGAGGGCCCGGCACAGATACGCAGTATTTT
CASRQRLAGGPGTDTQYF
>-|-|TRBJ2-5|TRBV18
TGTGCCAGCTCACCACTGCGGGAGACCCAGTACTTC
CASSPLRETQYF
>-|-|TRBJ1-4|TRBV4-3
TGCGCCAGCAGCCAAGGTAACAGGGAAAACGAAAAACTGTTTTTT
CASSQGNRENEKLFF
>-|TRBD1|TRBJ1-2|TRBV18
TGTGCCAGCTCGCCGGGGGACAGGGTGCGAGGCTACACCTTC
CASSPGDRVRGYTF
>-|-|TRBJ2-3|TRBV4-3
TGCTTCCGACCTGCCTCCACAGATACGCAGTATTTT
CFRPASTDTQYF
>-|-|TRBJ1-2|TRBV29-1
TGCAGCGTTACGACCGGACGGTTCTATGGCTACACCTTC
CSVTTGRFYGYTF
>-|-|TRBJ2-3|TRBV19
TGTGCCAGTAAGGTTGGAGGGACAACAGATACGCAGTATTTT
CASKVGGTTDTQYF